The 28 T cell receptor beta chains below come from one sample, sequenced in a study of T cells in Graves' hyperthyroidism and ophthalmopathy. Amplified TCR beta CDR3 regions came from RNA transcripts. The HTBI primer set drove a first-round RT-PCR of the TCR CDR3. MiXCR was run by TCRdb on the multiplex PCR reads, yielding one entry per CDR3 protein. The sample consists of 450,000 to 650,000 distinct CDR3 sequences, about 15% of them appearing once. Material for sequencing was blood. These receptors were collected from a woman aged 18-29 years with Graves' ophthalmopathy.

Ten or more counts support this clonotype. The V gene is TRBV27, the J gene TRBJ2-7; D call uncertain. V was pared by 3 bases and J by 2 bases, with 8 bases between. Germline CDR1 reads MNHEY; CDR2 reads SMNVEV (reference sequence). This CDR3 has 13 amino acids. Written as DNA, the CDR3 is TGTGCCAGCAGTTTGTTCGGTCCCTACGAGCAGTACTTC. This encodes CASSLFGPYEQYF.

The sample holds a few counts of this clonotype. The V call is TRBV6-1, the J call TRBJ1-2; 7 nucleotides line up with TRBD1. Germline loops: CDR1 MNHNS, CDR2 SASEGT. With V trimmed by 6 bases and J by 0 bases, 4 bases remained unmatched. This CDR3 is built from 14 residues. CDR3 in amino acids: CASRDRVANYGYTF. The CDR3 DNA follows: TGTGCCAGCAGAGACAGGGTAGCTAACTATGGCTACACCTTC.

This clonotype was seen a handful of times. The chain carries TRBV19 and TRBJ1-1, with D hard to call. This CDR3 is built from 15 residues. Trimming took off 4 bases at V and 0 bases at J, with 12 bases between the two ends. The germline CDR1 and CDR2 sequences are LNHDA and SQIVND (reference sequence). CDR3 DNA: TGTGCCAGTAGTACCCGGACGGGTATGAACACTGAAGCTTTCTTT. Translated: CASSTRTGMNTEAFF.

The gene calls are TRBV7-6 and TRBJ1-6; 8 bases align to TRBD1. The CDR3 consists of 14 residues. The V and J ends lost 4 bases and 14 bases, in that order; junction bases with no gene match: 10. Per the germline V gene, CDR1 is SGHVS and CDR2 is FNYEAQ. CDR3 nucleotide sequence: TGTGCCAGCAGCTCCCTTCGACAGGGGCCCACCCTCCACTTT. Translating it yields CASSSLRQGPTLHF.

This clonotype was detected ten times or more. J is TRBJ1-1 and V is TRBV11-2; weak D call: TRBD1 (6 bases). The germline CDR1 and CDR2 sequences are SGHAT and FQNNGV. Trimming took off 5 bases at V and 10 bases at J, with 26 bases between the two ends. This CDR3 region has 16 residues. In DNA form, the CDR3 reads TGTGCCAGCAGCATGGCTCTGGGGGGCGGACTGCAAGGAGCTTTCTTT. It encodes CASSMALGGGLQGAFF.

The CDR3 loop is CASSIRGGIEAFF. Written as DNA, the CDR3 is TGTGCCAGTAGTATCCGGGGGGGGATTGAAGCTTTCTTT. The chain uses TRBV19 and TRBJ1-1, with D maybe TRBD1 (5 bases). The germline V and J ends were trimmed by 3 bases and 7 bases, with 12 bases remaining between them. Germline V gene data show CDR1 as LNHDA and CDR2 as SQIVND (reference sequence). This CDR3 region has 13 residues.

There are many counts of this clonotype. The chain recombines TRBV7-2 with TRBJ1-5; D is unclear. Germline CDR1 reads SGHTA; CDR2 reads FQGNSA. The CDR3 covers 17 residues. The V end lost 0 bases, the J end lost 3 bases, and 15 bases lay between the germline ends. CDR3 loop: CASSLASLTGNNQPQHF. The CDR3, as DNA: TGTGCCAGCAGCTTAGCGTCCCTGACTGGGAACAATCAGCCCCAGCATTTT.

This clonotype has ten or more counts. The chain employs TRBV18 and TRBJ2-7, with TRBD1 identical over 11 bases. V was clipped by 4 bases and J by 3 bases; unmatched bases: 2. The CDR3 spans 14 residues. CDR1 KGHSH and CDR2 LQKENI come from the germline V gene. DNA of the CDR3: TGTGCCAGCTCACGGGACAGGGGGGACTACGAGCAGTACTTC. It translates to CASSRDRGDYEQYF.

CDR3 loop: CSAIGTSSYEQYF. The CDR3 DNA reads as TGCAGTGCTATAGGGACTAGCTCCTACGAGCAGTACTTC. V usage is TRBV20-1 and J usage is TRBJ2-7, with TRBD2 matching 8 bases. Germline loops: CDR1 DFQATT, CDR2 SNEGSKA (reference sequence). The V and J ends lost 4 bases and 0 bases, in that order; junction bases with no gene match: 2. The length of the CDR3 is 13 residues.

The V and J genes are TRBV28 and TRBJ2-5, with a possible D match to TRBD1 (5 bases). In germline, CDR1 is MDHEN, CDR2 SYDVKM. Trimming cost V 2 bases and J 2 bases, with 12 bases left between them. This CDR3 contains 15 residues. The CDR3 loop reads CASSLLRGYQETQYF. The DNA of the CDR3 is TGTGCCAGCAGTTTACTTAGGGGTTATCAAGAGACCCAGTACTTC. Complete variable domain (other parts from reference TRBV28 and TRBJ2-5): DVKVTQSSRYLVKRTGEKVFLECVQDMDHENMFWYRQDPGLGLRLIYFSYDVKMKEKGDIPEGYSVSREKKERFSLILESASTNQTSMYLCASSLLRGYQETQYFGPGTRLLVL.

In its sample, this clonotype was seen many times. The chain links TRBV30 to TRBJ2-3, with D possibly TRBD2 on 6 matching bases. The germline V gene has CDR1 GTSNPN and CDR2 SVGIG (reference sequence). The V and J ends lost 6 bases and 3 bases respectively, with 16 bases between them. CDR3 length: 14 residues. The CDR3 nucleotides are TGTGCCTGCCCCAAGGCGGCGGGGACAGATACGCAGTATTTT. As protein: CACPKAAGTDTQYF.

The J gene is TRBJ1-2, the V gene TRBV7-3, with 7 bases aligning to TRBD1. The trim removed 7 bases at V and 2 bases at J, leaving 10 bases unmatched. CDR1 and CDR2 (germline): SGHTA, FQGTGA. This CDR3 comprises 15 residues. DNA of the CDR3: TGTGCCAGCACCTTTCAGGAACAGGGGAACTATGGCTACACCTTC. Translating it yields CASTFQEQGNYGYTF.

This clonotype came up a few times. The chain links TRBV6-1 to TRBJ1-6; D remains unclear. CDR3 length equals 14 residues. Trimming removed 4 bases from V and 4 bases from J, with 8 bases in between. Germline CDR1 reads MNHNS; CDR2 reads SASEGT. CDR3 nucleotides: TGTGCCAGCAGTGCCGGGCCATATAATTCACCCCTCCACTTT. This translates into CASSAGPYNSPLHF.

The sample holds a few counts of this clonotype. The CDR3 nucleotides are TGTGCCAGCAGTTACCTCGGACTAGCGGGAGACGAAGATACGCAGTATTTT. Its translation is CASSYLGLAGDEDTQYF. The V and J genes are TRBV6-2 or TRBV6-3 and TRBJ2-3; TRBD2 matches 13 bases. J gave up 5 bases and V 2 bases, and 7 bases lay outside the gene matches. Germline V gene data show CDR1 as MNHEY and CDR2 as SVGEGT. The CDR3 is 17 amino acids.

The chain couples TRBV30 to TRBJ1-6; D is perhaps TRBD1 (6 bases). CDR1 and CDR2 from the germline V gene are GTSNPN and SVGIG (reference sequence). The CDR3 extends over 14 amino acids. V lost 7 bases and J lost 8, with 18 bases in between. The CDR3 loop reads CASPGHSGDSPLHF. For the CDR3, the DNA is TGTGCCTCTCCGGGACACTCTGGCGATTCACCCCTCCACTTT.

This clonotype was counted ten times or more. CDR3 DNA sequence: TGTGCCAGCAGTTACACAGGGACCGACGACGAGCAGTACTTC. Protein: CASSYTGTDDEQYF. V gene TRBV6-1 combines with J gene TRBJ2-7; TRBD1 is a possible D gene (6 bases). This CDR3 contains 14 residues. Germline values: CDR1 MNHNS, CDR2 SASEGT. Trimming removed 5 bases from V and 5 bases from J, with 16 bases in between.

The V call is TRBV19, the J call TRBJ2-2; 11 bases match TRBD2. The V gene's germline CDR1 is LNHDA and CDR2 SQIVND (reference sequence). This CDR3 has 17 amino acids. V was clipped by 4 bases and J by 7 bases; unmatched bases: 11. CDR3 sequence: CASSTLLAGVMGGELFF. The DNA for the CDR3 is TGTGCCAGTAGTACCCTACTAGCGGGAGTGATGGGCGGGGAGCTGTTTTTT.

The table lists this clonotype with a few counts. J is TRBJ2-5 and V is TRBV9; 10 nucleotides line up with TRBD2. There are 15 residues in the CDR3. The V and J ends lost 3 bases and 7 bases, in that order; junction bases with no gene match: 9. Germline CDR1 is SGDLS and CDR2 is YYNGEE. The CDR3 DNA reads TGTGCCAGCAGCGCGGGACTAGCGATGGAGGGGACCCAGTACTTC. This sequence encodes CASSAGLAMEGTQYF.

The chain recombines TRBV9 with TRBJ2-2; D is unresolved. This CDR3 spans 16 amino acids. Deletions cut 4 bases from V and 6 bases from J, with 19 bases between. Germline V gene data show CDR1 as SGDLS and CDR2 as YYNGEE. The CDR3 sequence is CASSSRASWLAGELFF. The DNA of the CDR3 is TGTGCCAGCAGCAGCCGGGCCTCCTGGTTGGCCGGGGAGCTGTTTTTT. The full variable domain, with the rest looked up from reference TRBV9 and TRBJ2-2, is DSGVTQTPKHLITATGQRVTLRCSPRSGDLSVYWYQQSLDQGLQFLIQYYNGEERAKGNILERFSAQQFPDLHSELNLSSLELGDSALYFCASSSRASWLAGELFFGEGSRLTVL.

Many counts were recorded for this clonotype. The V gene is TRBV11-2, the J gene TRBJ2-1, with D maybe TRBD1 (5 bases). Germline V CDR1 and CDR2: SGHAT, FQNNGV. This CDR3 spans 14 amino acids. The V and J ends lost 2 bases and 5 bases respectively, with 10 bases between them. The chain's CDR3 is CASSLLPRDNEQFF. CDR3 DNA sequence: TGTGCCAGCAGCTTATTACCCAGGGACAATGAGCAGTTCTTC.

The V gene is TRBV27, the J gene TRBJ2-7, with a tentative D call TRBD1 (5 bases). Germline V gene lookup returns CDR1 MNHEY and CDR2 SMNVEV (reference sequence). V dropped 7 bases and J dropped 2 bases, with 15 bases sitting between them. The CDR3 is 14 amino acids. The CDR3 coding sequence is TGTGCCAGCAACTCAGGGCAGCTGCCCTACGAGCAGTACTTC. This sequence encodes CASNSGQLPYEQYF.

This clonotype was found many times. The chain has TRBV13 and TRBJ2-7, with 15 bases aligning to TRBD2. The CDR3 is 18 amino acids. Trimming at V came to 5 bases and at J to 0 bases, leaving 8 bases not matched to a gene. Germline V CDR1 and CDR2: PRHDT, FYEKMQ (reference sequence). The CDR3 sequence: CASSPGLAGGLTSYEQYF. The CDR3 coding sequence is TGTGCCAGCAGCCCGGGACTAGCGGGAGGCCTGACCTCCTACGAGCAGTACTTC.

This chain joins TRBV27 and TRBJ2-1; TRBD2 matches at 12 bases. The CDR3 is made up of 17 amino acids. Looked up from germline, CDR1 is MNHEY and CDR2 is SMNVEV (reference sequence). V lost 6 bases and J lost 3; bases outside the gene matches: 9. CDR3 nucleotides: TGTGCCAGCAGCGTTCTAGCGGGGGGGAGATTCTACAATGAGCAGTTCTTC. Its protein product is CASSVLAGGRFYNEQFF.

This clonotype came up once. The rearrangement links TRBV7-8 to TRBJ2-2; D call uncertain. The CDR3 has 15 amino acids. Trimming pared 2 bases from V and 4 bases from J, leaving 11 bases between. Germline V gene lookup returns CDR1 SGHVS and CDR2 FQNEAQ. CDR3 sequence reads: CASSLFWQATGELFF. In nucleotides, the CDR3 is TGTGCCAGCAGCTTATTTTGGCAGGCCACCGGGGAGCTGTTTTTT.

J is TRBJ2-2 and V is TRBV28; D unclear. Germline-derived CDR1 and CDR2 are MDHEN and SYDVKM. Trimming pared 2 bases from V and 1 base from J, leaving 14 bases between. The CDR3 is made up of 17 amino acids. The CDR3 region is CASSLIRDSWNTGELFF. As DNA, the CDR3 is TGTGCCAGCAGTTTAATCAGAGACTCTTGGAACACCGGGGAGCTGTTTTTT. Filled out from reference TRBV28 and TRBJ2-2, the complete variable domain reads DVKVTQSSRYLVKRTGEKVFLECVQDMDHENMFWYRQDPGLGLRLIYFSYDVKMKEKGDIPEGYSVSREKKERFSLILESASTNQTSMYLCASSLIRDSWNTGELFFGEGSRLTVL.

The chain has TRBV10-3 and TRBJ2-3; TRBD2 aligns across 9 bases. The CDR3 runs 16 residues. Germline-derived CDR1 and CDR2 are ENHRY and SYGVKD. With V trimmed by 9 bases and J by 2 bases, 12 bases remained unmatched. CDR3 coding DNA: TGTGCCATTAAAAGTAGCGGGGGCGCACCCACAGATACGCAGTATTTT. It specifies CAIKSSGGAPTDTQYF.

As concerns this clonotype: This may stem from a read error, because a much larger clone lies one nucleotide away. The chain is built from TRBV3-1 and TRBJ2-1; D tentatively reads TRBD1 or TRBD2 (5 bases each). This CDR3 has 13 residues. CDR1 and CDR2 from the germline V gene are LGHDT and YNNKEL (reference sequence). The CDR3 region has the DNA TGTGCCAGCAGCCGGACTCGGGGCAATGAGCAGTCCTTC. The encoded protein is CASSRTRGNEQSF.

This clonotype was observed a handful of times. This rearrangement joins TRBV20-1 to TRBJ2-2, with a weak D call TRBD1 (6 bases). From germline, CDR1 is DFQATT and CDR2 SNEGSKA (reference sequence). The CDR3 consists of 13 residues. V was shortened by 3 bases and J by 6 bases, with 11 bases between the two germline ends. CDR3 DNA sequence: TGCAGTGCTAGGGACAGCTTTTCCGGGGAGCTGTTTTTT. Encoded protein: CSARDSFSGELFF.